This T cell receptor (beta chain) came from a study of T cells in Graves' hyperthyroidism and ophthalmopathy. This clonotype appeared many times. The antigen remains undetermined. V lost 1 base and J 2 bases, leaving 8 bases between the germline ends. There are 13 residues in the CDR3. In germline, CDR1 is DFQATT, CDR2 SNEGSKA (reference sequence). General study points: Most expanded thyroid clonotypes above 0.001 also appeared in blood. Ophthalmopathy was separated from stable hyperthyroidism by a 13 V-J model.

What was amplified from RNA transcripts were TCR beta CDR3 regions. Initially, a first-round RT-PCR of the TCR CDR3 employed the HTBI primer set. Using its own MiXCR run on the multiplex PCR reads, TCRdb lists one record per CDR3 protein. The profile covers hundreds of thousands of distinct CDR3 sequences, with around 25% appearing a single time and about 70% taken by the ten largest. The sequenced sample consisted of blood. This receptor was identified in a man aged 50-60 years with Graves' hyperthyroidism. The chain employs TRBV20-1 and TRBJ1-1; D is ambiguous. The CDR3 DNA reads TGCAGTGCTAGAGGGTGGCTCAACACTGAAGCTTTCTTT. Translation: CSARGWLNTEAFF.